These 30 T cell receptor beta chains share one sample of origin, sequenced in a study of blood T cell repertoires in COVID-19. Method: immunoSEQ multiplex PCR; TCRdb's copy keeps in-frame clones and lacks some. The profile shows 250,000 to 300,000 clones, roughly 86% of them singletons. The sample comprised PBMCs or T cells enriched from blood (not recorded which). These receptors were obtained from a woman aged 60-75 years who had recovered from COVID-19.

This rearrangement joins TRBV7-9 to TRBJ1-2; D possibly corresponds to TRBD1 (5 bases). Germline CDR1 SEHNR, CDR2 FQNEAQ (reference sequence). The CDR3 runs to 14 residues. V was cut by 0 bases and J by 8 bases, with 13 bases left in between. The DNA for the CDR3 is TGTGCCAGCAGCTTAGCGCCCGGACGGGGGGGCTACACCTTC. It encodes CASSLAPGRGGYTF.

The V gene is TRBV28, the J gene TRBJ1-2, with TRBD1 matching 8 bases. Looked up from germline, CDR1 is MDHEN and CDR2 is SYDVKM. The CDR3 loop spans 15 amino acids. The V gene end was trimmed by 7 bases and the J gene end by 0 bases; junction bases not matched to a gene: 7. The CDR3, as DNA: TGTGCCAGCACCGAGGGACAGGCAGCTAACTATGGCTACACCTTC. Protein product: CASTEGQAANYGYTF.

The chain links TRBV5-4 to TRBJ1-2; 9 nucleotides align to TRBD1. Germline CDR1 is SGHNT and CDR2 is YYREEE (reference sequence). The length of the CDR3 is 14 residues. J was trimmed by 7 bases and V by 0 bases; bases with no gene match: 4. CDR3 bases: TGTGCCAGCAGCTTGGGACAGGGGGAAGTTGGCTACACCTTC. This sequence encodes CASSLGQGEVGYTF. Complete variable domain (other parts from reference TRBV5-4 and TRBJ1-2): ETGVTQSPTHLIKTRGQQVTLRCSSQSGHNTVSWYQQALGQGPQFIFQYYREEENGRGNFPPRFSGLQFPNYSSELNVNALELDDSALYLCASSLGQGEVGYTFGSGTRLTVV.

This clone was counted a single time. CDR3 DNA: TGTGCCATCAGCAGGGGGCTGGACGAGCAGTACTTC. Protein sequence: CAISRGLDEQYF. The chain joins TRBV10-3 to TRBJ2-7, with 8 bases lining up with TRBD1. After removal of 6 bases from V and 5 bases from J, the junction contained 3 bases not matched to a gene. The V gene's germline CDR1 is ENHRY and CDR2 SYGVKD. This CDR3 contains 12 residues.

The chain recombines TRBV19 with TRBJ1-3, with a tentative D call TRBD1 (6 bases). CDR3 length: 17 amino acids. Germline loops: CDR1 LNHDA, CDR2 SQIVND (reference sequence). V was cut by 5 bases and J by 0 bases, with 17 bases left in between. CDR3 nucleotide sequence: TGTGCCAGTAGTCGCAGGGGTCCTAACCTCTCTGGAAACACCATATATTTT. Amino acids: CASSRRGPNLSGNTIYF.

The chain combines TRBV10-1 with TRBJ1-1, with a tentative D call TRBD1 (6 bases). Trimming removed 6 bases from V and 0 bases from J, with 17 bases in between. Per germline, CDR1 WNHNN and CDR2 SYGVQD (reference sequence). The CDR3 length is 16 residues. The CDR3 loop is CASRIPGHILNTEAFF. For the CDR3, the DNA is TGCGCCAGCAGGATTCCGGGACATATTTTGAACACTGAAGCTTTCTTT.

This clone was found a few times. The rearrangement uses TRBV9 and TRBJ1-2; D is undetermined. V gave up 3 bases and J gave up 6 bases, with 12 bases separating them. The germline CDR1 and CDR2 sequences are SGDLS and YYNGEE. CDR3 length: 13 residues. The CDR3 is CASSASGEDGYTF. The CDR3 region has the DNA TGTGCCAGCAGCGCCTCCGGGGAGGATGGCTACACCTTC.

The genes are TRBV5-1 and TRBJ1-1; D is perhaps TRBD1 (5 bases). This CDR3 has 15 residues. Trimming took off 5 bases at V and 5 bases at J, with 19 bases between the two ends. Germline-derived CDR1 and CDR2 are SGHRS and YFSETQ. CDR3 sequence reads: CASREGSWGGTEAFF. CDR3 DNA sequence: TGCGCCAGCAGGGAGGGGTCATGGGGGGGGACTGAAGCTTTCTTT.

The V gene is TRBV12-3 or TRBV12-4, the J gene TRBJ1-1, with 7 positions matching TRBD1. V lost 3 bases and J lost 11; bases outside the gene matches: 9. This CDR3 is built from 13 residues. The CDR3 DNA sequence: TGTGCCAGCAGTTTCCGACAGGGAACATGGGCTTTCTTT. Protein sequence: CASSFRQGTWAFF.

The CDR3 spells CASSRSSGLFF. Here the CDR3 DNA reads TGTGCCAGCAGTCGCAGTTCGGGACTGTTTTTT. V gene TRBV28 combines with J gene TRBJ1-4, with D unresolved. The V gene's germline CDR1 is MDHEN and CDR2 SYDVKM. V lost 5 bases to trimming and J lost 13 bases, with 11 bases between them. CDR3 length: 11 amino acids.

The table lists this clone with a count of one. The chain carries TRBV6-5 and TRBJ2-1; unclear D gene. CDR1 and CDR2 (germline): MNHEY, SVGAGI. Between the trimmed V and J ends, which lost 5 bases and 6 bases, there was a span of 8 bases. This CDR3 region has 12 residues. The chain's CDR3 is CASSPAGNEQFF. DNA of the CDR3: TGTGCCAGCAGTCCGGCAGGCAATGAGCAGTTCTTC.

CDR3 in amino acids: CASSQNRGLMIETQYF. CDR3 DNA: TGTGCCAGCAGCCAAAACAGGGGACTGATGATCGAGACCCAGTACTTC. The genes are TRBV14 and TRBJ2-5, with D possibly being TRBD1 (7 bases). Germline V gene lookup returns CDR1 SGHDN and CDR2 FVKESK. V dropped 2 bases and J dropped 5 bases, with 18 bases sitting between them. The CDR3 has 16 residues.

This CDR3 reads CASSIGTERFTEAFF. CDR3 DNA: TGTGCCAGTAGTATAGGGACAGAAAGGTTCACTGAAGCTTTCTTT. J is TRBJ1-1 and V is TRBV19, with a weak D call TRBD1 (6 bases). Germline CDR1 reads LNHDA; CDR2 reads SQIVND (reference sequence). This CDR3 contains 15 residues. The germline V and J ends were trimmed by 1 base and 4 bases, with 13 bases remaining between them.

The rearrangement links TRBV24-1 to TRBJ1-2; 7 positions agree with TRBD1. Unmatched junction bases numbered 4, after V lost 4 bases and J lost 3 bases. The CDR3 runs to 14 residues. Germline V gene data show CDR1 as KGHDR and CDR2 as SFDVKD. The CDR3 is CATSETGMDYGYTF. DNA of the CDR3: TGTGCCACCAGTGAGACAGGGATGGACTATGGCTACACCTTC.

Note on this clone: The same CDR3 is also encoded by other DNA sequences in this sample. This rearrangement joins TRBV28 to TRBJ1-2, with D hard to call. This CDR3 is built from 14 residues. Germline lookup yields CDR1 MDHEN and CDR2 SYDVKM. V was shortened by 1 base and J by 2 bases, with 8 bases between the two germline ends. The CDR3 DNA is TGTGCCAGCAGTTTATTGGCAGGAAACTATGGCTACACCTTC. Residues: CASSLLAGNYGYTF.

This clone was counted a single time. The chain joins TRBV13 to TRBJ2-5; 7 nucleotides agree with TRBD2. The germline V gene has CDR1 PRHDT and CDR2 FYEKMQ (reference sequence). Trimming at V came to 6 bases and at J to 4 bases, leaving 5 bases not matched to a gene. This CDR3 region has 13 residues. Here the CDR3 reads CASRSLAGETQYF. The DNA for the CDR3 is TGTGCCAGCAGATCCTTAGCGGGAGAGACCCAGTACTTC. Full variable domain (missing parts from reference TRBV13 and TRBJ2-5): AAGVIQSPRHLIKEKRETATLKCYPIPRHDTVYWYQQGPGQDPQFLISFYEKMQSDKGSIPDRFSAQQFSDYHSELNMSSLELGDSALYFCASRSLAGETQYFGPGTRLLVL.

The chain has TRBV28 and TRBJ1-3; D unresolved. This CDR3 contains 13 residues. V lost 4 bases and J 3 bases, leaving 7 bases between the germline ends. Germline loops: CDR1 MDHEN, CDR2 SYDVKM. CDR3 coding DNA: TGTGCCAGCAGTTCGGGAGATGGAAACACCATATATTTT. This sequence encodes CASSSGDGNTIYF.

This chain links TRBV5-4 with TRBJ2-7; 7 nucleotides match TRBD2. The CDR3 loop spans 12 amino acids. In germline, CDR1 is SGHNT, CDR2 YYREEE (reference sequence). V trimming: 3 bases; J trimming: 7 bases; junction bases outside the gene matches: 4. CDR3 protein: CASSWTSGEQYF. The DNA for the CDR3 is TGTGCCAGCAGCTGGACTAGTGGTGAGCAGTACTTC.

The chain is built from TRBV12-3 or TRBV12-4 and TRBJ2-1; the match to TRBD1 covers 9 bases. This CDR3 contains 12 residues. V shed 4 bases, J shed 16 bases, and the junction held 8 bases outside the gene matches. The DNA for the CDR3 is TGTGCCAGCAGTTGGGACAGGGATTACCTTTTCTTC. Translated, it gives CASSWDRDYLFF.

The chain recombines TRBV27 with TRBJ2-2, with D unresolved. From germline, CDR1 is MNHEY and CDR2 SMNVEV (reference sequence). The germline V and J ends were trimmed by 7 bases and 1 base, with 7 bases remaining between them. This CDR3 comprises 13 residues. This CDR3 reads CASTRLNTGELFF. CDR3 DNA: TGTGCCAGCACGCGGTTGAACACCGGGGAGCTGTTTTTT.

The chain couples TRBV2 to TRBJ1-4; no firm D call. Trimming left V 8 bases short and J 7 bases short, with 8 bases between. The CDR3 loop spans 11 amino acids. Germline assignment: CDR1 SNHLY and CDR2 FYNNEI. CDR3 protein: CASLRVEKLFF. For the CDR3, the DNA is TGTGCCAGCCTTAGAGTTGAAAAACTGTTTTTT.

The genes are TRBV3-1 (or the pseudogene TRBV3-2) and TRBJ2-7, with D maybe TRBD2 (7 bases). The CDR3 is made up of 14 amino acids. Germline V gene sequence: CDR1 LGHDT, CDR2 YNNKEL (reference sequence). V gave up 3 bases and J gave up 4 bases, with 13 bases separating them. CDR3 residues: CASSHSGGGYEQYF. CDR3 sequence (DNA): TGTGCCAGCAGCCACTCGGGGGGCGGGTACGAGCAGTACTTC.

This sequence joins TRBV9 and TRBJ2-3; TRBD2 agrees at 14 bases. V lost 4 bases to trimming and J lost 10 bases; unmatched junction nucleotides: 8. The germline V gene has CDR1 SGDLS and CDR2 YYNGEE. The CDR3 has 15 amino acids. CDR3 sequence (DNA): TGTGCCAGCAGCCCCCGGACTAGCGGGGGGCGTTCGCAGTATTTT. Its translation is CASSPRTSGGRSQYF.

The genes are TRBV28 and TRBJ1-1; unclear D gene. V lost 5 bases and J 1 base, leaving 8 bases between the germline ends. Looked up from germline, CDR1 is MDHEN and CDR2 is SYDVKM. The length of the CDR3 is 13 residues. CDR3 nucleotides: TGTGCCAGCAGTGTATTAGCGAACACTGAAGCTTTCTTT. Its protein product is CASSVLANTEAFF.

This clone was picked up a small number of times. The J gene is TRBJ2-7, the V gene TRBV7-9; D perhaps matches TRBD2 (6 bases). Trimming removed 4 bases from V and 7 bases from J, with 17 bases in between. CDR1 and CDR2 (germline): SEHNR, FQNEAQ (reference sequence). This CDR3 is 14 amino acids long. The CDR3 region has the DNA TGTGCCAGCAGCTCCGGGACTCCTATGTGGGAGCAGTACTTC. It is translated as CASSSGTPMWEQYF.

Notes on this clone: One junction end disagrees with the germline gene, perhaps due to a read error. V is TRBV18 and J is TRBJ2-1, with TRBD2 matching over 7 bases. The CDR3 totals 16 residues. CDR1 is KGHSH and CDR2 is LQKENI in the germline V gene. CDR3 protein: CASSSPAGDPSNEQFF. Written as DNA, the CDR3 is TGTGCCAGCTCATCACCTGCGGGGGATCCAAGTAATGAGCAGTTCTTC.

The rearrangement joins TRBV7-3 to TRBJ2-7; 8 bases are shared with TRBD2. The CDR3 length is 15 residues. Losses at the gene ends were 3 bases for V and 0 bases for J; bases not matched to a gene: 4. The germline CDR1 and CDR2 sequences are SGHTA and FQGTGA. DNA for the CDR3: TGTGCCAGCAGCTTGGAAGCGGGGGACTCCTACGAGCAGTACTTC. It is translated as CASSLEAGDSYEQYF.

In this sample, this clone turned up once. The rearrangement uses TRBV30 and TRBJ1-4, with 8 positions matching TRBD1. J gave up 6 bases and V 1 base, and 1 base lay outside the gene matches. This CDR3 has 13 residues. Germline assignment: CDR1 GTSNPN and CDR2 SVGIG (reference sequence). The CDR3: CAWSGTGYEKLFF. In nucleotides, the CDR3 is TGTGCCTGGAGTGGGACAGGGTATGAAAAACTGTTTTTT. The variable domain in full, with the rest retrieved from reference TRBV30 and TRBJ1-4, is SQTIHQWPATLVQPVGSPLSLECTVEGTSNPNLYWYRQAAGRGLQLLFYSVGIGQISSEVPQNLSASRPQDRQFILSSKKLLLSDSGFYLCAWSGTGYEKLFFGSGTQLSVL.

The chain uses TRBV15 and TRBJ1-2; TRBD1 might be the D (6 bases). V dropped 1 base and J dropped 1 base, with 10 bases sitting between them. Germline V CDR1 and CDR2: LNHNV, YYDKDF (reference sequence). CDR3 length equals 15 residues. The DNA for the CDR3 is TGTGCCACCAGCAGAGGCAGGACAGATAACTATGGCTACACCTTC. As protein: CATSRGRTDNYGYTF.

This sequence joins TRBV18 and TRBJ2-7; tentatively, D is TRBD2 (5 bases). Trimming removed 3 bases from V and 5 bases from J, with 11 bases in between. The CDR3 contains 13 residues. The germline V gene encodes CDR1 KGHSH and CDR2 LQKENI. CDR3 nucleotides: TGTGCCAGCTCACCCATGAGCGGTAACGAGCAGTACTTC. This sequence encodes CASSPMSGNEQYF. Complete variable domain (other parts from reference TRBV18 and TRBJ2-7): NAGVMQNPRHLVRRRGQEARLRCSPMKGHSHVYWYRQLPEEGLKFMVYLQKENIIDESGMPKERFSAEFPKEGPSILRIQQVVRGDSAAYFCASSPMSGNEQYFGPGTRLTVT.